Following are 13 T cell receptor beta chains from one sample sequenced in a study of identifying expanded T cells in peripheral blood. Only in-frame clones appear in the TCRdb table, and some are missing; sequencing was by immunoSEQ multiplex PCR. Of under 120,000 clones listed, roughly 91% are singletons. The specimen was blood. The source is a person between 18 and 75 years old in good health.

V and J are TRBV19 and TRBJ2-1; D assignment may be TRBD1 or TRBD2 (6 bases each). CDR1 is LNHDA, CDR2 SQIVND, per germline (reference sequence). There are 15 residues in the CDR3. V shed 1 base and J shed 3 bases, with 10 bases lying between them. The CDR3 DNA follows: TGTGCCAGTAGTATAGCGGGGGCCCGCTACAATGAGCAGTTCTTC. This codes for CASSIAGARYNEQFF. Looking up the rest from reference TRBV19 and TRBJ2-1 gives the full variable domain: DGGITQSPKYLFRKEGQNVTLSCEQNLNHDAMYWYRQDPGQGLRLIYYSQIVNDFQKGDIAEGYSVSREKKESFPLTVTSAQKNPTAFYLCASSIAGARYNEQFFGPGTRLTVL.

CDR3 sequence (DNA): TGTGCCAGCAGCTTAGGGGGCGCGGATACTGAAGCTTTCTTT. It yields the protein CASSLGGADTEAFF. The chain couples TRBV5-8 to TRBJ1-1; TRBD1 agrees at 7 bases. The J segment lost 5 bases and the V segment lost 2 bases, leaving 6 bases of the junction unmatched. The CDR3 extends over 14 amino acids. CDR1 SGHTS and CDR2 YDEGEE come from the germline V gene.

The V gene is TRBV7-8, the J gene TRBJ2-5, with D possibly being TRBD2 (6 bases). V lost 1 base and J lost 5, with 20 bases in between. This CDR3 is built from 17 residues. CDR1 is SGHVS and CDR2 is FQNEAQ in the germline V gene. In DNA, the CDR3 is TGTGCCAGCAGCTTAGTCGACTTAATCGCGGGGAAGGAGACCCAGTACTTC. This translates into CASSLVDLIAGKETQYF.

The genes are TRBV10-3 and TRBJ2-7; either TRBD1 or TRBD2 may supply D (6 bases each). CDR3 length: 12 amino acids. The V gene's germline CDR1 is ENHRY and CDR2 SYGVKD. V lost 7 bases and J lost 6, with 13 bases in between. CDR3 residues: CAIKEGGGEQYF. The CDR3 nucleotides read TGTGCCATCAAGGAGGGGGGAGGCGAGCAGTACTTC.

The V and J genes are TRBV7-8 and TRBJ2-6; D gene uncertain. The CDR3 is 13 amino acids. V dropped 0 bases and J dropped 4 bases, with 1 base sitting between them. Germline assignment: CDR1 SGHVS and CDR2 FQNEAQ. CDR3 bases: TGTGCCAGCAGCTTAGCGGGGGCCAACGTCCTGACTTTC. This encodes CASSLAGANVLTF. Drawing the rest from reference TRBV7-8 and TRBJ2-6, the complete variable domain is GAGVSQSPRYKVAKRGQDVALRCDPISGHVSLFWYQQALGQGPEFLTYFQNEAQLDKSGLPSDRFFAERPEGSVSTLKIQRTQQEDSAVYLCASSLAGANVLTFGAGSRLTVL.

The chain links TRBV9 to TRBJ1-2; weak D call: TRBD1 (6 bases). Trimming left V 0 bases short and J 3 bases short, with 9 bases between. CDR3 size: 14 residues. Per germline, CDR1 SGDLS and CDR2 YYNGEE. The CDR3 region is CASSVGQADYGYTF. CDR3 in DNA: TGTGCCAGCAGCGTAGGACAGGCCGACTATGGCTACACCTTC.

The CDR3 nucleotides are TGTGCCAGCAGGGGACCGACTGGAAACACCATATATTTT. Its translation: CASRGPTGNTIYF. The V and J genes are TRBV6-5 and TRBJ1-3; perhaps TRBD1 as D (5 bases). Between the trimmed V and J ends, which lost 6 bases and 2 bases, there was a span of 8 bases. Germline V gene sequence: CDR1 MNHEY, CDR2 SVGAGI. The CDR3 sequence is 13 residues long.

This clone occurred once. The chain has TRBV18 and TRBJ2-1, with no clear D. The V gene's germline CDR1 is KGHSH and CDR2 LQKENI. The CDR3 has 13 amino acids. V lost 2 bases and J lost 13, with 15 bases in between. In nucleotides, the CDR3 is TGTGCCAGCTCACCAGGACCCATTCATGCCCAGTTCTTC. This gives the protein CASSPGPIHAQFF. Full variable domain (rest looked up from reference TRBV18 and TRBJ2-1): NAGVMQNPRHLVRRRGQEARLRCSPMKGHSHVYWYRQLPEEGLKFMVYLQKENIIDESGMPKERFSAEFPKEGPSILRIQQVVRGDSAAYFCASSPGPIHAQFFGPGTRLTVL.

This clone has just one count. The chain recombines TRBV7-6 with TRBJ1-1; D unresolved. The V end lost 1 base, the J end lost 1 base, and 4 bases lay between the germline ends. This CDR3 has 13 residues. Looked up from germline, CDR1 is SGHVS and CDR2 is FNYEAQ. The CDR3 nucleotides are TGTGCCAGCAGCTTAGATACGAACACTGAAGCTTTCTTT. Protein: CASSLDTNTEAFF.

V usage is TRBV7-8 and J usage is TRBJ1-1, with 11 bases fitting TRBD1. V trimming: 5 bases; J trimming: 4 bases; junction bases outside the gene matches: 9. Germline V gives CDR1 SGHVS, CDR2 FQNEAQ. The CDR3 is made up of 16 amino acids. CDR3 sequence: CASSPRTGGFATEAFF. CDR3 bases: TGTGCCAGCAGCCCCAGGACAGGGGGCTTTGCCACTGAAGCTTTCTTT.

In this sample, this clone turned up once. This chain uses TRBV10-3 with TRBJ2-1, with D perhaps being TRBD1 or TRBD2 (6 bases each). This CDR3 has 14 amino acids. Trimming shortened V by 11 bases and J by 7 bases, and 21 bases separated the two germline ends. Germline CDR1 is ENHRY and CDR2 is SYGVKD. The CDR3 loop is CASRGDSIGNEQFF. The CDR3 DNA reads as TGTGCCTCGAGGGGGGACTCGATTGGGAATGAGCAGTTCTTC.

The rearrangement links TRBV7-8 to TRBJ2-5, with 9 bases lining up with TRBD1. Germline V CDR1 and CDR2: SGHVS, FQNEAQ. V was clipped by 5 bases and J by 2 bases; unmatched bases: 6. This CDR3 contains 15 residues. Here the CDR3 DNA reads TGTGCCAGCAGCCGCAGGACAGGGGAGCAAGAGACCCAGTACTTC. This codes for CASSRRTGEQETQYF.

This chain joins TRBV5-4 and TRBJ2-7; 9 bases map to TRBD1. V shed 4 bases, J shed 4 bases, and the junction held 9 bases outside the gene matches. CDR1 SGHNT and CDR2 YYREEE come from the germline V gene (reference sequence). The CDR3 is made up of 15 amino acids. The CDR3: CASSRSGQGTYEQYF. The CDR3 nucleotides are TGTGCCAGCAGCCGATCGGGACAGGGAACTTACGAGCAGTACTTC.